The rows below give T cell receptor beta chains drawn from one sample of a study of cytomegalovirus exposure and HLA in healthy donors. TCRdb's copy holds only in-frame clones and misses some; the assay was immunoSEQ multiplex PCR. This table holds more than 200,000 clones, about 83% found once. The sample was PBMCs. These TCRs come from a human donor in good health. CDR3s include the opening cysteine and the closing phenylalanine or tryptophan. Not every row has a clone size; where given, it reads once, few, many or a size class.

cdr3_length	v_call	clone_size	j_call	cdr3_aa
15	TRBV19	-	TRBJ2-3	CASVPGLGSTDTQYF
15	TRBV10-1	-	TRBJ2-3	CASSDRDRGTDTQYF
16	TRBV7-3	few	TRBJ2-2	CASSLNAGLVTGELFF
14	TRBV30	-	TRBJ2-7	CAWSLLATTYEQYF
17	TRBV18	-	TRBJ2-7	CASSPSEGQTNPREQYF
16	TRBV5-1	-	TRBJ2-3	CASSLGLEDPTDTQYF
14	TRBV27	once	TRBJ2-5	CASSPAGGRETQYF
12	TRBV29-1	-	TRBJ2-1	CSVEGEGDEQFF
15	TRBV7-8	-	TRBJ2-2	CASSPRDRGTGELFF
17	TRBV5-1	-	TRBJ2-3	CASSGMGLAGLGDTQYF
13	TRBV13	-	TRBJ2-3	CASSSRAGGPRYF
16	TRBV11-3	-	TRBJ2-1	CASSSRTGDSYNEQFF
15	TRBV7-2	once	TRBJ2-3	CATSETGQHTDTQYF
14	TRBV9	-	TRBJ1-1	CASSVSFRNTEAFF
15	TRBV6-5	-	TRBJ2-5	CASSKGGLSKETQYF
16	TRBV6-5	-	TRBJ1-2	CASSYGLEGPIYGYTF
17	TRBV5-4	-	TRBJ2-1	CASRRTSGRLRNNEQFF
18	TRBV4-3	-	TRBJ1-1	CASSQDPLKGALRTEAFF
16	TRBV2	-	TRBJ2-2	CASSEAPDRWSGELFF
14	TRBV6-5	-	TRBJ2-3	CASRHTGVADTQYF
16	TRBV30	-	TRBJ1-1	CAWTEAATGGYTEAFF
15	TRBV4-1	-	TRBJ2-5	CASSQAGTGGETQYF
12	TRBV29-1	once	TRBJ1-2	CSVETGGYGYTF
12	TRBV11-2	few	TRBJ2-7	CASSLGSRVQYF
13	TRBV18	-	TRBJ1-1	CASGVGMDTEAFF
14	TRBV10-3	-	TRBJ1-1	CAISGGGGVTEAFF
14	TRBV6-5	-	TRBJ2-3	CATQGGAATDTQYF
16	TRBV7-2	-	TRBJ2-7	CASSLVGGGRPYEQYF
11	TRBV30	few	TRBJ1-1	CACRGETEAFF
15	TRBV27	-	TRBJ2-7	CASSLRRDRSYEQYF
14	TRBV7-2	-	TRBJ1-4	CASSSRLVAEKLFF
16	TRBV5-1	-	TRBJ2-5	CASSLSTSGYQETQYF
15	TRBV9	-	TRBJ2-3	CASSVGLAGADTQYF
17	TRBV6-1	-	TRBJ1-5	CASSEALTGNSNQPQHF
14	TRBV6-5	-	TRBJ1-4	CASSTGLTNEKLFF
15	TRBV9	-	TRBJ2-7	CASSVGPGGVYEQYF